This TCR beta chain was recorded in a study of blood T cell repertoires in COVID-19. Across the study: Donors in the United States, Italy and Spain gave samples during acute or convalescent COVID-19. The cDNA or gDNA used as material had been derived from T cells, B-cell-depleted T cells, or PBMCs.

From germline, CDR1 is SGHNT and CDR2 YYREEE (reference sequence). The trim removed 5 bases at V and 1 base at J, leaving 4 bases unmatched. The CDR3 has 14 residues. As processed by the authors: It was from reference gene primer amplification that nucleated cell counts were estimated. Produced via immunoSEQ multiplex PCR; TCRdb's table is partial and in-frame only. The V and J calls and clone size were taken over from that table, and D and trimming were inferred from the DNA. The table shows some 210,000 clones, with about 86% occurring only once. The chain couples TRBV5-4 to TRBJ2-5; 8 positions match TRBD2. The sequence was obtained from a man in his forties or fifties with active or convalescent COVID-19. The source material was peripheral blood. The CDR3 DNA follows: TGTGCCAGCAGTCCGCGGGGGGCCCAAGAGACCCAGTACTTC. Encoded protein: CASSPRGAQETQYF.